This T cell receptor beta chain was retrieved from a study of response to subunit inactivated influenza vaccine. General study points: Authors suggested seasonal influenza vaccinations each recruit few new T cells.

This clonotype occurred a few times. The antigen is undetermined. The germline V gene has CDR1 SGHDN and CDR2 FVKESK. J gave up 0 bases and V 4 bases, and 9 bases lay outside the gene matches. The CDR3 consists of 17 residues. Via MiXCR, TCRdb re-called the RT-PCR reads, giving one row per CDR3 protein. The table records around 160,000 distinct CDR3 sequences, roughly 11% of them present only once. Sequenced material: non-naive T cells sorted from PBMCs, taken about 40 days after vaccination. This sequence joins TRBV14 and TRBJ2-7; 10 bases are shared with TRBD2. The TCR was taken from a man aged 45 to 65 who received an inactivated influenza vaccine. In DNA form, the CDR3 reads TGTGCCAGCAGCCGGTACCCCCCTAGCGGGAGCTCCTACGAGCAGTACTTC. Residues: CASSRYPPSGSSYEQYF.